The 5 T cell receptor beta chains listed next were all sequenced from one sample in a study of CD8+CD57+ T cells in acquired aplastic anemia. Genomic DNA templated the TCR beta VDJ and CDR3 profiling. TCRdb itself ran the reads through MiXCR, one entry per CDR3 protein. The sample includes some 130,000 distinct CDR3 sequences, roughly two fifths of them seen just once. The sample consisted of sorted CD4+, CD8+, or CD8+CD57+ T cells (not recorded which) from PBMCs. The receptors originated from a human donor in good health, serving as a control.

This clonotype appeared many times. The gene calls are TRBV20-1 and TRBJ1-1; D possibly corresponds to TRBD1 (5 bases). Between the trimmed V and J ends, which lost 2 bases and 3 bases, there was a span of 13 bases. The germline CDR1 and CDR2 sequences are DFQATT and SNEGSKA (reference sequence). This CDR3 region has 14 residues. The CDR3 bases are TGCAGTGCTAGAAGGAGGACACTCTACACTGAAGCTTTCTTT. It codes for CSARRRTLYTEAFF.

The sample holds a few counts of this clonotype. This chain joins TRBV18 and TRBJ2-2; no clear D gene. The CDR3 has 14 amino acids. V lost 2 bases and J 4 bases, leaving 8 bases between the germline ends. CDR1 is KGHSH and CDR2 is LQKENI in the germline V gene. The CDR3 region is CASSPRRSTGELFF. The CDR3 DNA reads TGTGCCAGCTCACCAAGGCGGAGCACCGGGGAGCTGTTTTTT.

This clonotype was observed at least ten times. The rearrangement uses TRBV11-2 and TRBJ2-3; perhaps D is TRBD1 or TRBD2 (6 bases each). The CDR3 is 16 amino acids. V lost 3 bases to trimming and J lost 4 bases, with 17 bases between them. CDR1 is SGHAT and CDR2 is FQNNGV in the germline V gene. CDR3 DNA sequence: TGTGCCAGCAGCTTCAATCTCTGGGGGGCCCCAGATACGCAGTATTTT. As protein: CASSFNLWGAPDTQYF.

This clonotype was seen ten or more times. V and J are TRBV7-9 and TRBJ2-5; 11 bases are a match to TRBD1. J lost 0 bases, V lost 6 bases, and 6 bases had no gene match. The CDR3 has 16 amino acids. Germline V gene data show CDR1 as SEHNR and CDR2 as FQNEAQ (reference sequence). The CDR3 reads CASSLGDRGYQETQYF. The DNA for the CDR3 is TGTGCCAGCAGTCTCGGGGACAGGGGGTACCAAGAGACCCAGTACTTC.

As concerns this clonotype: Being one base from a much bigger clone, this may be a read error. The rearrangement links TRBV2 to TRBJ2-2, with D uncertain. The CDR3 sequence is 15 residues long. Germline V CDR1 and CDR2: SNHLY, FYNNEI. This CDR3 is CASSLASWLTGELFF. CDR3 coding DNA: TGCGCCAGCAGCTTGGCCTCGTGGCTCACCGGGGAGCTGTTTTTT.